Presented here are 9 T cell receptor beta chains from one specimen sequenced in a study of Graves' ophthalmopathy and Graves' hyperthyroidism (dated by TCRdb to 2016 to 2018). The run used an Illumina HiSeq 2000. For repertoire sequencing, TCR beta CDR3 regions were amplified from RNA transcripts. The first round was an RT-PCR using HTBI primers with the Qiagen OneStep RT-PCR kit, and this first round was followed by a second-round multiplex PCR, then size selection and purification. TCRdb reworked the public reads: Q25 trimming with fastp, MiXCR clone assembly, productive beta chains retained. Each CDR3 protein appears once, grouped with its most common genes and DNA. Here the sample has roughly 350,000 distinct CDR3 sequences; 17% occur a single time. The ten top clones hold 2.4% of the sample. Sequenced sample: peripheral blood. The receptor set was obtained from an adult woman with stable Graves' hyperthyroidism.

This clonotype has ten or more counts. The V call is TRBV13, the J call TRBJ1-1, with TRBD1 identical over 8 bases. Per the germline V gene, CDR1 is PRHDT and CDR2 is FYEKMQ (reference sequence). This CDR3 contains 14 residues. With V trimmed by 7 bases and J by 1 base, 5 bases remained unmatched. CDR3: CASTPTGENTEAFF. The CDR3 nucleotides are TGTGCCAGCACCCCGACAGGGGAGAACACTGAAGCTTTCTTT.

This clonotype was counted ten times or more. The CDR3 DNA reads as TGTGCCACCAGCTTTTTCGGGACAGGGACCAGCAATCAGCCCCAGCATTTT. Translated, it gives CATSFFGTGTSNQPQHF. V usage is TRBV15 and J usage is TRBJ1-5; 9 positions match TRBD1. Trimming cost V 5 bases and J 1 base; bases outside gene matches: 9. Germline CDR1 is LNHNV and CDR2 is YYDKDF (reference sequence). The CDR3 extends over 17 amino acids. The full variable domain, with the rest looked up from reference TRBV15 and TRBJ1-5, is DAMVIQNPRYQVTQFGKPVTLSCSQTLNHNVMYWYQQKSSQAPKLLFHYYDKDFNNEADTPDNFQSRRPNTSFCFLDIRSPGLGDTAMYLCATSFFGTGTSNQPQHFGDGTRLSIL.

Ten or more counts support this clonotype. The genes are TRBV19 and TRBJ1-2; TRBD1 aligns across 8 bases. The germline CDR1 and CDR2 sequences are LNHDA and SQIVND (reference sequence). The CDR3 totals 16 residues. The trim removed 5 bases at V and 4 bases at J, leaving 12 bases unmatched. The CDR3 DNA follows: TGTGCCAGTAGTGTTCGACCAACTGGACAGGGCTATGGCTACACCTTC. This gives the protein CASSVRPTGQGYGYTF.

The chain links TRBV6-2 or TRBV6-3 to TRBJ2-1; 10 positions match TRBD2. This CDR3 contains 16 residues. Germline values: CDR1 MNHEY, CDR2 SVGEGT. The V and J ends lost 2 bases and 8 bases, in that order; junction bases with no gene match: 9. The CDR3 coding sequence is TGTGCCAGCAGTTACCGCCAGCGGGAGGGGGGCTATGAGCAGTTCTTC. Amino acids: CASSYRQREGGYEQFF.

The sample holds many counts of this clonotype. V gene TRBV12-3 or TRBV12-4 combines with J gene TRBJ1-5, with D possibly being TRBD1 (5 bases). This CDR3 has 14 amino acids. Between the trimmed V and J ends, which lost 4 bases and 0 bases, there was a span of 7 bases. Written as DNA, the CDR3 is TGTGCCAGCAGTTGGGGGAATAGCAATCAGCCCCAGCATTTT. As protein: CASSWGNSNQPQHF.

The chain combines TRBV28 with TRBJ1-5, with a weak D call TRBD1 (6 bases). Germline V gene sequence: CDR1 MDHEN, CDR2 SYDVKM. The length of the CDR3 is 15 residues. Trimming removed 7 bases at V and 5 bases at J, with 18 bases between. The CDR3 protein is CASNSQGSLDQPQHF. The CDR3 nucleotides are TGTGCCAGCAACTCGCAGGGGAGTTTGGATCAGCCCCAGCATTTT.

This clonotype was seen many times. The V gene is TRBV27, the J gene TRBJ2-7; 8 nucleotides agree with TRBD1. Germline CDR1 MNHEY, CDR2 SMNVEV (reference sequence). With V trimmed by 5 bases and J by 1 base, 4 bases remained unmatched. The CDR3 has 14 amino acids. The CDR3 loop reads CASSVHRGSYEQYF. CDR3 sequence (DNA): TGTGCCAGCAGTGTCCACAGGGGGTCCTACGAGCAGTACTTC.

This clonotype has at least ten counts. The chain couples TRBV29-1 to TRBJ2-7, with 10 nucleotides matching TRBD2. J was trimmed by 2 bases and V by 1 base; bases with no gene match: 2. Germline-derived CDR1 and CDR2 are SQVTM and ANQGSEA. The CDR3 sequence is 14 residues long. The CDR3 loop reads CSVEGTSGTYEQYF. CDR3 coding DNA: TGCAGCGTTGAAGGGACTAGCGGAACCTACGAGCAGTACTTC.

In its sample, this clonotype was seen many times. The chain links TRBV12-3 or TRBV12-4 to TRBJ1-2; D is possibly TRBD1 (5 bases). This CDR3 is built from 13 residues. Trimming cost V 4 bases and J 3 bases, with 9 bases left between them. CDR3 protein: CASSSGRDYGYTF. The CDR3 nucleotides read TGTGCCAGCAGTTCAGGGCGTGACTATGGCTACACCTTC.